The T cell receptor (beta chain) under discussion was sequenced for a study of T-cell memory formation after mild COVID-19. Study-level information: TCR clusters mostly belonged to single donors. Points from the study as a whole: Clones that contracted clustered mainly in CM and EM if CD4+ and in EMRA if CD8+. The authors did not confirm SARS-CoV-2 specificity of second-wave clones peaking day 37.

Researchers used 5'RACE with constant-segment primers to make TCR alpha and TCR beta cDNA libraries that carry sample barcodes and UMIs. MiXCR, run by TCRdb on the 5' RACE reads, gives a single entry per CDR3 protein. The sample has about 110,000 distinct CDR3 sequences; roughly 12% are singletons. Comments on this clonotype: Its antigen is not known.

The V gene's germline CDR1 is MNHNS and CDR2 SASEGT. The CDR3 length is 13 residues. The V gene lost 6 bases and the J gene lost 1 base, with 9 bases spanning the gap. This receptor was identified in an adult woman who had mild COVID-19 (a few samples of this study predate the infection). Cell type and time point are not known. The rearrangement uses TRBV6-1 and TRBJ1-1; possible D gene TRBD1, 6 bases. The specimen was PBMCs or a T cell subset sorted from them (not recorded which). The CDR3 coding sequence is TGTGCCAGCAGGTTGGACAGGAACACTGAAGCTTTCTTT. It codes for CASRLDRNTEAFF.